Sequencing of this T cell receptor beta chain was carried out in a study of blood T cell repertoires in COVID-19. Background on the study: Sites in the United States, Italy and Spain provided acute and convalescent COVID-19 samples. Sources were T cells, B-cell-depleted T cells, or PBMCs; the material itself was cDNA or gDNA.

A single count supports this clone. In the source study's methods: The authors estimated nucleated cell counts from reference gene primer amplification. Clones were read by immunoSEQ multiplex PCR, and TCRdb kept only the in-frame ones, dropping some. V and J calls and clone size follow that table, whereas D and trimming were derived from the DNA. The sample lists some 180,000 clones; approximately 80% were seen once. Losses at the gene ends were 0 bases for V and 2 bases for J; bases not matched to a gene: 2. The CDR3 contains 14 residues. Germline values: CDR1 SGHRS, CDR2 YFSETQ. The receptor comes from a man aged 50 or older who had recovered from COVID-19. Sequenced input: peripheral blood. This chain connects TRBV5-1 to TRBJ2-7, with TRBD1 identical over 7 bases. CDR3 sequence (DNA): TGCGCCAGCAGCTTGGGGGGACAGACCTACGAGCAGTACTTC. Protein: CASSLGGQTYEQYF.